A selection of T cell receptor beta chains follows, all from one sample in a study of blood T cell repertoires in COVID-19. Produced via immunoSEQ multiplex PCR; TCRdb's table is partial and in-frame only. The sample contains around 120,000 clones, 65% to 90% of which appear only once. Material: peripheral blood. Source of these receptors: an elderly man with acute or convalescent COVID-19. Each CDR3 is given with its conserved first and last residue. A D gene is named only where the DNA matches it firmly. Expanded clones get a size class; other rows say once, few or many, or leave the size out.

clone_size j_call v_call d_call cdr3_aa cdr3_nt
few TRBJ1-2 TRBV19 NA CASSYQDRSYGYTF TGTGCCAGTAGCTACCAAGACAGGTCCTATGGCTACACCTTC
NA TRBJ2-7 TRBV18 TRBD1 CASSPGQGPYEQYF TGTGCCAGCTCACCCGGACAGGGCCCCTACGAGCAGTACTTC
once TRBJ1-2 TRBV7-8 TRBD1 CASSRGTGYGYTF TGTGCCAGCAGCCGTGGGACAGGGTACGGCTACACCTTC
NA TRBJ2-7 TRBV19 TRBD1 CASTGQGRYEQYF TGTGCCAGTACCGGACAGGGTCGCTACGAGCAGTACTTC
NA TRBJ2-3 TRBV5-4 TRBD2 CASSLGGLAGGLDTQYF TGTGCCAGCAGCTTGGGAGGGCTAGCGGGGGGTTTGGATACGCAGTATTTT
NA TRBJ1-5 TRBV5-8 NA CASSLARIRGPQHF TGTGCCAGCAGCTTGGCTCGGATTCGGGGGCCCCAGCATTTT
once TRBJ2-6 TRBV9 TRBD1 CASSVGTGDAGANVLTF TGTGCCAGCAGCGTAGGGACAGGGGATGCTGGGGCCAACGTCCTGACTTTC
NA TRBJ1-6 TRBV19 TRBD1 CASSTGGGNSPLHF TGTGCCAGTAGTACGGGAGGGGGCAATTCACCCCTCCACTTT
NA TRBJ1-5 TRBV5-6 NA CASSLAGETSNQPQHF TGTGCCAGCAGCTTGGCGGGGGAGACTAGCAATCAGCCCCAGCATTTT
NA TRBJ2-5 TRBV9 NA CASTPRELKETQYF TGTGCCAGCACCCCTAGGGAGTTGAAAGAGACCCAGTACTTC
once TRBJ2-3 TRBV24-1 NA CATSDPGSANGDTQYF TGTGCCACCAGTGATCCAGGGTCGGCTAACGGAGATACGCAGTATTTT
few TRBJ2-1 TRBV9 NA CASSVAGGNYNEQFF TGTGCCAGCAGCGTAGCGGGCGGGAACTACAATGAGCAGTTCTTC
once TRBJ2-7 TRBV10-2 TRBD1 CASSELGTEDPYEQYF TGCGCCAGCAGTGAACTGGGGACAGAAGATCCCTACGAGCAGTACTTC